The clone carrying this T cell receptor (beta chain) was picked up many times. What it recognizes is unknown. CDR3 length equals 14 residues. Germline V CDR1 and CDR2: LGHNA, YSLEER. V lost 0 bases and J 5 bases, leaving 8 bases between the germline ends. The data belong to a study of CD8+ T cells in alopecia areata. Study conclusions and caveats: The study also sequences resident alphabeta T cells of normal skin in scalp samples. Normal scalp had lower clonality than lesional scalp, with alopecia totalis/universalis lesions showing this most strongly.

Extracted RNA was reverse transcribed, and the resulting cDNA served as sequencing template. Clones were read by immunoSEQ multiplex PCR, and TCRdb kept only the in-frame ones, dropping some. Of about 130,000 clones in the sample, less than 70% were seen once. Treatment indicated: oral pan-JAK inhibitor, 5-10 mg twice daily. It was from alopecia areata patients that lesional scalp punch biopsies and peripheral blood were collected. It was from PBMCs that CD4+ and CD8+ T cells were sorted. The source material was CD8+ T cells sorted from blood, sampled at week 4, from a patient treated with tofacitinib. This TCR was sampled from a human donor with alopecia areata. This chain links TRBV4-3 with TRBJ1-5; D is undetermined. The CDR3 sequence: CASSQDLQYQPQHF. The CDR3 nucleotides read TGCGCCAGCAGCCAAGATTTGCAATATCAGCCCCAGCATTTT.